These T cell receptor beta chains were read from a single sample in a study of blood T cell repertoires in COVID-19. Here immunoSEQ multiplex PCR was the method, and the copy in TCRdb shows in-frame clones only, minus some. The sample has tens of thousands of clones; about 86% are singletons. Sequenced sample: peripheral blood. The origin of the receptors is a woman aged 55-75 years with COVID-19, enrolled during active disease. Both conserved end residues are part of each CDR3.

>TRBV11-2|TRBJ2-7
CASRIGQVLGEQYF
>TRBV27|TRBJ2-1
CASSPPGLAGDRGHVGLDEQFF
>TRBV11-2|TRBJ1-6
CASGRFTTGGEGNSPLHF
>TRBV6-5|-
CASNVWLSETQYF
>TRBV12-3/TRBV12-4|TRBJ1-5
CASRLTSNQPQHF
>TRBV2|TRBJ1-4
CASAGTATNEKLFF
>TRBV5-8|TRBJ1-5
CASSLVAGGQPQHF
>TRBV28|TRBJ2-6
CASSLRRGFGANVLTF
>TRBV6-5|TRBJ2-6
CASRRSGANVLTF
>TRBV7-6|TRBJ1-3
CASSLSWGDVENTIYF
>TRBV19|TRBJ2-6
CASSIKTQGFGANVLTF
>TRBV29-1|TRBJ2-5
CSVAFGTGQETQYF
>TRBV5-4|TRBJ1-2
CASSSTGTYYGYTF
>TRBV4-1|TRBJ2-7
CASSLYSGSSYEQYF
>TRBV7-2|TRBJ2-7
CASSLASIGLAGDRSYEQYF
>TRBV10-1|TRBJ2-5
CASSESTGGSRETQYF
>TRBV28|TRBJ2-5
CASSLEGASFETQYF
>TRBV15|TRBJ2-1
CATSRWTGATNEQFF
>TRBV7-9|TRBJ2-7
CASSLAGGAYEQYF
>TRBV6-5|TRBJ1-2
CASSYRGGLDGYTF
>TRBV18|TRBJ2-5
CASSPISGSQETQYF
>TRBV30|TRBJ2-1
CAWSETWNEQFF
>TRBV19|TRBJ1-2
CASSLRQTGYTF
>TRBV19|TRBJ1-2
CASSFTRTGGTYGYTF
>TRBV10-1|TRBJ1-6
CASSEFANSPLHF
>TRBV7-2|TRBJ1-5
CASSLGLSQPQHF
>TRBV9|TRBJ2-5
CASSLALQETQYF
>TRBV6-6|TRBJ2-7
CASSYSTGGYEQYF
>TRBV7-9|TRBJ2-3
CASSFLAADTQYF
>TRBV7-9|TRBJ2-7
CASSRTGTQNYEQYF
>TRBV19|TRBJ1-1
CASSMGQGNTEAFF
>TRBV7-9|TRBJ1-2
CASSQWAETYGYTF